The rows below give T cell receptor beta chains drawn from one sample of a study of T cells in Graves' hyperthyroidism and ophthalmopathy. TCRdb re-called the multiplex PCR reads through MiXCR, storing one row per CDR3 protein. The repertoire has some 300,000 distinct CDR3 sequences, around a fifth of them found once; the top ten carry less than 40%. The source material was blood. The receptors stem from a man in his fifties or sixties with Graves' ophthalmopathy. CDR3s include the opening cysteine and the closing phenylalanine or tryptophan. The D gene is left open where the match is weak. The size of a clone is reported for some rows only, either as once, few or many, or as a class for expanded clones.

D: TRBD1
size: many
V: TRBV7-8
J: TRBJ2-3
DNA: TGTGCCAGCAGCTCGGGACAGGGCGTTGTCGGCACAGATACGCAGTATTTT
CDR3: CASSSGQGVVGTDTQYF

D: TRBD1
size: .
V: TRBV11-2
J: TRBJ2-3
DNA: TGTGCCAGCAGCTTAGATATTGTGACAGGGCCCCCAGATACGCAGTATTTT
CDR3: CASSLDIVTGPPDTQYF

D: .
size: many
V: TRBV30
J: TRBJ1-2
DNA: TGTGCCGGAGAGGGGCCAGATGGCTACACCTTC
CDR3: CAGEGPDGYTF

D: .
size: few
V: TRBV29-1
J: TRBJ2-3
DNA: TGCAGCGTTTGGAGGGGCCTCGGAGAAGATACGCAGTATTTT
CDR3: CSVWRGLGEDTQYF

D: TRBD2
size: few
V: TRBV4-2
J: TRBJ2-5
DNA: TGTGCCAGCAGCCAAGATTTCACGGGAGGTACGGAGACCCAGTACTTC
CDR3: CASSQDFTGGTETQYF

D: .
size: few
V: TRBV15
J: TRBJ2-7
DNA: TGTGCCACCAGCAGAGATCCCTCGATCCCGGAGCAGTACTTC
CDR3: CATSRDPSIPEQYF

D: .
size: few
V: TRBV10-3
J: TRBJ1-5
DNA: TGTGCCATCAGGGGGGATGGGGCCCCCAATCAGCCCCAGCATTTT
CDR3: CAIRGDGAPNQPQHF

D: .
size: few
V: TRBV6-1
J: TRBJ2-7
DNA: TGTGCCACCCAGTCTGGGTCCTCCTACGAGCAGTACTTC
CDR3: CATQSGSSYEQYF

D: TRBD1
size: .
V: TRBV6-1
J: TRBJ1-3
DNA: TGTGCCAGCAGCCCAGACAGGGGTGCCGGAAACACCATATATTTT
CDR3: CASSPDRGAGNTIYF

D: .
size: many
V: TRBV12-3/TRBV12-4
J: TRBJ1-1
DNA: TGTGCCAGCATTCTGGAAGTGGGCACTGAAGCTTTCTTT
CDR3: CASILEVGTEAFF

D: .
size: many
V: TRBV20-1
J: TRBJ2-3
DNA: TGCAGTGCTAGAGATTTTCGGCAATTGAGCACAGATACGCAGTATTTT
CDR3: CSARDFRQLSTDTQYF

D: .
size: many
V: TRBV9
J: TRBJ2-1
DNA: TGTGCCAGCAGCGTCCAAGGGTCCAACAATGAGCAGTTCTTC
CDR3: CASSVQGSNNEQFF

D: .
size: many
V: TRBV19
J: TRBJ2-3
DNA: TGTGCCAGTGCCAGTGTTGGTTGGGTCCCTGGACGCCGGACACCTACAGATACGCAGTATTTT
CDR3: CASASVGWVPGRRTPTDTQYF

D: .
size: .
V: TRBV19
J: TRBJ1-4
DNA: TGTGCCAGTAGGCTTGGAGACAGGCAAACTAATGAAAAACTGTTTTTT
CDR3: CASRLGDRQTNEKLFF

D: .
size: many
V: TRBV4-1
J: TRBJ1-2
DNA: TGCGCCAGCAGCCAAAATTACTTCGATGGCTACACCTTC
CDR3: CASSQNYFDGYTF

D: .
size: .
V: TRBV12-3/TRBV12-4
J: TRBJ1-1
DNA: TGTGCCAGCAGGCCGGGGACTGAAGCTTTCTTT
CDR3: CASRPGTEAFF

D: TRBD1
size: .
V: TRBV5-4
J: TRBJ1-2
DNA: TGTGCCAGCAGCCCAACCGGGACAGGGAACTATGGCTACACCTTC
CDR3: CASSPTGTGNYGYTF

D: .
size: many
V: TRBV5-5
J: TRBJ2-3
DNA: TGTGCCAGCAGCACCCAGGGGGGGATCGGCACAGATACGCAGTATTTT
CDR3: CASSTQGGIGTDTQYF

D: TRBD2
size: .
V: TRBV20-1
J: TRBJ2-1
DNA: TGCAGTGCTAGAGATGGGGAGGGGCGGAATGAGCAGTTCTTC
CDR3: CSARDGEGRNEQFF

D: TRBD2
size: .
V: TRBV10-3
J: TRBJ2-3
DNA: TGTGCCATCAGTGAAGGCGGGAGCTCAGATACGCAGTATTTT
CDR3: CAISEGGSSDTQYF

D: TRBD2
size: many
V: TRBV7-3
J: TRBJ2-1
DNA: TGTGCCAGCAGCTTAGGGCTAGCGGGGATCAATGAGCAGTTCTTC
CDR3: CASSLGLAGINEQFF